The next 7 T cell receptor beta chains were all read from a single sample in a study of regulatory T cells in long-lasting Graves disease. The sample's time point: newly diagnosed GD, antithyroid drugs for less than 3 months. There was RNA extracted from PBMCs, and the TCR library was made from it. The TCR beta library used iRepertoire HTBI primers with Arm-PCR amplification of CDR3. TCRdb processed the multiplex PCR reads anew with MiXCR; each CDR3 protein has one entry. Among about 560,000 distinct CDR3 sequences listed, about 15% were seen once. These data also featured in a second study, about T cells in Graves' hyperthyroidism and ophthalmopathy.

Specimen: peripheral blood mononuclear cells (PBMCs), collected at new diagnosis, from a patient treated with antithyroid drugs. The receptors stem from a man younger than 35 with Graves disease.

This clonotype was seen repeatedly, ten times or more. The V gene is TRBV12-5, the J gene TRBJ2-7; D call uncertain. Germline values: CDR1 LGHNT, CDR2 FRNRAP. V lost 1 base and J lost 4, with 11 bases in between. There are 14 residues in the CDR3. CDR3 coding DNA: TGTGCTAGTGGTTTGGGAGCAAGGAATTACGAGCAGTACTTC. Amino acids: CASGLGARNYEQYF.

This clonotype was observed a handful of times. The genes are TRBV19 and TRBJ2-7; TRBD2 agrees at 10 bases. Germline V lookup: CDR1 LNHDA, CDR2 SQIVND (reference sequence). This CDR3 contains 18 residues. J lost 5 bases, V lost 3 bases, and 16 bases had no gene match. The CDR3 bases are TGTGCCAGTAGTATTTGGCTAGCGGGAGCACCCCAAGGCAACGAGCAGTACTTC. Translating it yields CASSIWLAGAPQGNEQYF.

This clonotype was detected only a few times. This chain uses TRBV10-3 with TRBJ2-3; 11 bases fit TRBD2. Trimming at V came to 2 bases and at J to 4 bases, leaving 14 bases not matched to a gene. CDR1 is ENHRY and CDR2 is SYGVKD in the germline V gene. This CDR3 is 19 amino acids long. Here the CDR3 reads CAISEGTSGFRNPPDTQYF. CDR3 bases: TGTGCCATCAGTGAGGGGACTAGCGGATTCCGCAACCCCCCAGATACGCAGTATTTT.

At least ten counts were recorded for this clonotype. The chain combines TRBV30 with TRBJ2-1; D is uncertain. The CDR3 length is 15 residues. V was cut by 5 bases and J by 5 bases, with 19 bases left in between. Looked up from germline, CDR1 is GTSNPN and CDR2 is SVGIG (reference sequence). CDR3 sequence: CAWCRPPERNNEQFF. CDR3 nucleotide sequence: TGTGCCTGGTGCCGACCCCCCGAGAGGAACAATGAGCAGTTCTTC.

At least ten counts were recorded for this clonotype. The V call is TRBV5-1, the J call TRBJ1-1; D ambiguous. Germline-derived CDR1 and CDR2 are SGHRS and YFSETQ. Trimming took 4 bases from V and 1 from J, leaving 17 bases between them. The CDR3 covers 16 residues. The CDR3 coding sequence is TGCGCCAGCAGCCTCGGATCGACGGCCGAGAACACTGAAGCTTTCTTT. Translated, it gives CASSLGSTAENTEAFF.

This chain connects TRBV7-9 to TRBJ1-6; D unresolved. The germline gives CDR1 SEHNR, CDR2 FQNEAQ (reference sequence). This CDR3 is 19 amino acids long. V dropped 2 bases and J dropped 0 bases, with 17 bases sitting between them. The CDR3 nucleotides read TGTGCCAGCAGCTTATGGGTGCCCATGGACGGCTCCTATAATTCACCCCTCCACTTT. Its protein product is CASSLWVPMDGSYNSPLHF. The full variable domain, in which reference TRBV7-9 and TRBJ1-6 provide the parts outside the CDR3, is DTGVSQNPRHKITKRGQNVTFRCDPISEHNRLYWYRQTLGQGPEFLTYFQNEAQLEKSRLLSDRFSAERPKGSFSTLEIQRTEQGDSAMYLCASSLWVPMDGSYNSPLHFGNGTRLTVT.

This clonotype appeared many times. This chain connects TRBV28 to TRBJ2-7, with 8 bases lining up with TRBD1. This CDR3 has 14 amino acids. The V gene end was trimmed by 5 bases and the J gene end by 7 bases; junction bases not matched to a gene: 10. Germline V gives CDR1 MDHEN, CDR2 SYDVKM. As DNA, the CDR3 is TGTGCCAGCAGTCCATATCGACAGGGGCTTGAGCAGTACTTC. Protein product: CASSPYRQGLEQYF.